Below are 30 T cell receptor beta chains sequenced from a single sample in a study of T cell repertoires in cytomegalovirus infection. Via MiXCR, TCRdb re-called the reads, giving one row per CDR3 protein. Here the sample spans more than 50,000 distinct CDR3 sequences, around 34% being singletons. For these receptors, no antigen is known. The sequenced sample was PBMCs, sequenced either directly or after in vitro stimulation (not recorded which). These receptors originate from a human donor in good health (CMV status not recorded). Some clones in this sample may be carry-over from other donors' samples.

This clonotype was recorded a few times. The chain carries TRBV4-1 and TRBJ2-5; weak D call: TRBD1 (6 bases). The CDR3 is made up of 14 amino acids. The germline V gene encodes CDR1 MGHRA and CDR2 YSYEKL. V shed 4 bases and J shed 5 bases, with 14 bases lying between them. CDR3: CASSRGAGEETQYF. CDR3 nucleotides: TGCGCCAGCAGCCGGGGAGCAGGGGAGGAGACCCAGTACTTC.

The rearrangement uses TRBV20-1 and TRBJ2-5; possible D gene TRBD1, 5 bases. The germline V gene encodes CDR1 DFQATT and CDR2 SNEGSKA (reference sequence). V was trimmed by 6 bases and J by 5 bases, leaving 13 bases between them. This CDR3 is 12 amino acids long. The CDR3 DNA reads TGCAGTGCACAACCAGGGATGGAGACCCAGTACTTC. Residues: CSAQPGMETQYF.

The CDR3 sequence: CASSGARRFSPPQQFF. CDR3 bases: TGTGCCAGCAGTGGGGCCCGCAGGTTCAGCCCCCCACAGCAGTTCTTC. This chain links TRBV27 with TRBJ2-1; D may be TRBD1 (5 bases). V dropped 5 bases and J dropped 11 bases, with 25 bases sitting between them. This CDR3 is built from 16 residues. CDR1 is MNHEY and CDR2 is SMNVEV in the germline V gene (reference sequence).

The table lists this clonotype with a few counts. The chain combines TRBV12-3 or TRBV12-4 with TRBJ1-4; 7 bases align to TRBD1. V gave up 7 bases and J gave up 1 base; unmatched junction bases: 6. The length of the CDR3 is 15 residues. The CDR3 coding sequence is TGTGCCAGCACCTCACAGGGGAAAACTAATGAAAAACTGTTTTTT. This gives the protein CASTSQGKTNEKLFF.

The V call is TRBV12-3 or TRBV12-4, the J call TRBJ1-1; a possible D gene is TRBD1 (5 bases). Trimming left V 3 bases short and J 1 base short, with 18 bases between. This CDR3 comprises 17 residues. The CDR3 region has the DNA TGTGCCAGCAGTTTCCAGGGAGGAATGACACCGAACACTGAAGCTTTCTTT. This codes for CASSFQGGMTPNTEAFF.

The chain is built from TRBV5-1 and TRBJ2-5, with TRBD2 identical over 9 bases. V lost 4 bases, J lost 1 base, and 5 bases stayed unmatched. CDR1 and CDR2 (germline): SGHRS, YFSETQ. CDR3 size: 15 residues. Written as DNA, the CDR3 is TGCGCCAGCAGCCCCACGACTAGCGGCCAAGAGACCCAGTACTTC. Its protein is CASSPTTSGQETQYF.

The gene calls are TRBV24-1 and TRBJ1-2; 10 bases align to TRBD1. Per the germline V gene, CDR1 is KGHDR and CDR2 is SFDVKD. After removal of 3 bases from V and 4 bases from J, the junction contained 4 bases not matched to a gene. The CDR3 is 15 residues long. The CDR3 nucleotides are TGTGCCACCAGTGATAGGGACAGGGGAAGCTATGGCTACACCTTC. Translating gives CATSDRDRGSYGYTF.

The sample holds a few counts of this clonotype. DNA of the CDR3: TGTGCCAGCAGCGGGACCGAACTTGTGCCCCAGCATTTT. Its protein product is CASSGTELVPQHF. This chain uses TRBV6-1 with TRBJ1-5, with D perhaps matching TRBD1 (5 bases). CDR3 length: 13 amino acids. V gave up 6 bases and J gave up 9 bases, with 15 bases separating them. Per germline, CDR1 MNHNS and CDR2 SASEGT.

This clonotype was found many times. The V and J genes are TRBV7-2 and TRBJ2-6; D is ambiguous. Germline lookup yields CDR1 SGHTA and CDR2 FQGNSA. This CDR3 contains 17 residues. V was pared by 3 bases and J by 0 bases, with 12 bases between. The CDR3 DNA reads TGTGCCAGCAGCTTGGGGTATGGTCGCTCTGGGGCCAACGTCCTGACTTTC. It yields the protein CASSLGYGRSGANVLTF.

This clonotype was picked up a small number of times. This chain joins TRBV6-1 and TRBJ2-1; 9 nucleotides line up with TRBD2. Trimming took 7 bases from V and 6 from J; bases not matched to a gene: 7. The CDR3 has 14 residues. Germline assignment: CDR1 MNHNS and CDR2 SASEGT. The CDR3 region is CASTPLAGRNEQFF. The CDR3 bases are TGTGCCAGCACCCCCCTAGCGGGGCGCAATGAGCAGTTCTTC.

The J gene is TRBJ2-6, the V gene TRBV7-2; D call uncertain. The CDR3 contains 17 residues. Germline V gene data show CDR1 as SGHTA and CDR2 as FQGNSA. The V end lost 1 base, the J end lost 0 bases, and 10 bases lay between the germline ends. The CDR3 protein is CASSLGRATSGANVLTF. The CDR3 coding sequence is TGTGCCAGCAGCTTAGGACGGGCGACCTCTGGGGCCAACGTCCTGACTTTC.

This clonotype has more than one count but fewer than ten. This chain links TRBV19 with TRBJ2-5; possibly TRBD1 for D (5 bases). Germline-derived CDR1 and CDR2 are LNHDA and SQIVND (reference sequence). This CDR3 is built from 15 residues. V shed 3 bases and J shed 0 bases, with 11 bases lying between them. DNA for the CDR3: TGTGCCAGTAGTATCCAGGGAACACACCAAGAGACCCAGTACTTC. Translating gives CASSIQGTHQETQYF.

Comment on this clonotype: A read error may account for a junction end that differs from germline. The V gene is TRBV10-3, the J gene TRBJ1-5, with TRBD1 identical over 7 bases. Germline V gene data show CDR1 as ENHRY and CDR2 as SYGVKD. There are 15 residues in the CDR3. The chain's CDR3 is CAVSESTGNNQPQHF. CDR3 DNA sequence: TGTGCCGTCAGTGAATCGACAGGGAACAATCAGCCCCAGCATTTT.

This chain connects TRBV7-2 to TRBJ1-2, with D perhaps matching TRBD1 (5 bases). V gave up 1 base and J gave up 3 bases, with 9 bases separating them. The CDR3 consists of 14 residues. Germline V gene data show CDR1 as SGHTA and CDR2 as FQGNSA. CDR3 loop: CASSLVWGDYGYTF. DNA of the CDR3: TGTGCCAGCAGCTTAGTGTGGGGCGACTATGGCTACACCTTC.

The J gene is TRBJ2-3, the V gene TRBV27, with unresolved D. This CDR3 is 16 amino acids long. Germline-derived CDR1 and CDR2 are MNHEY and SMNVEV (reference sequence). The ends were cut back, 6 bases at V and 2 bases at J, with 18 bases in the middle. This CDR3 reads CASSTRLPSSTDTQYF. The CDR3 region has the DNA TGTGCCAGCAGCACCAGGCTCCCCTCCTCCACAGATACGCAGTATTTT.

V gene TRBV6-1 combines with J gene TRBJ2-7; D may correspond to TRBD1 or TRBD2 (5 bases each). V was clipped by 1 base and J by 12 bases, with 13 bases between them. Germline CDR1 MNHNS, CDR2 SASEGT. The CDR3 consists of 12 residues. This CDR3 is CASSEVLGTLYF. The DNA of the CDR3 is TGTGCCAGCAGTGAAGTCTTGGGGACCTTGTACTTC.

This clonotype was seen ten or more times. The CDR3 protein is CASSFLRDRPNNEQFF. The CDR3 bases are TGTGCCAGCAGCTTCCTCCGGGACAGGCCCAACAATGAGCAGTTCTTC. The chain links TRBV7-8 to TRBJ2-1, with 8 bases aligning to TRBD1. Per germline, CDR1 SGHVS and CDR2 FQNEAQ. The CDR3 consists of 16 residues. The junction had 9 bases not matched to a gene; V was cut back by 3 bases and J by 5 bases.

This clonotype was seen ten or more times. The V and J genes are TRBV7-8 and TRBJ2-2; D unclear. CDR3 length: 14 amino acids. V gave up 1 base and J gave up 6 bases, with 9 bases separating them. Germline values: CDR1 SGHVS, CDR2 FQNEAQ. In nucleotides, the CDR3 is TGTGCCAGCAGCTTAGAGAGGTCCGCCGGGGAGCTGTTTTTT. This codes for CASSLERSAGELFF.

This clonotype came up many times. The chain combines TRBV4-1 with TRBJ2-3; TRBD2 agrees at 14 bases. The CDR3 sequence is 19 residues long. Germline CDR1 MGHRA, CDR2 YSYEKL. The junction had 9 bases not matched to a gene; V was cut back by 3 bases and J by 1 base. The CDR3 bases are TGCGCCAGCAGCCACACCGGGACTAGCGGGGGCGGGGGCACAGATACGCAGTATTTT. It yields the protein CASSHTGTSGGGGTDTQYF.

This clonotype appeared many times. The gene calls are TRBV7-2 and TRBJ2-3, with a possible D match to TRBD1 (6 bases). Trimming took 5 bases from V and 4 from J, leaving 22 bases between them. The CDR3 extends over 17 amino acids. Germline values: CDR1 SGHTA, CDR2 FQGNSA. The CDR3: CASSPKLGQLPADTQYF. In DNA form, the CDR3 reads TGTGCCAGCAGCCCAAAACTAGGACAGTTACCCGCAGATACGCAGTATTTT.

The CDR3 DNA reads as TGTGCCAGCAGCTTTGGGGGTATCACCTACGAGCAGTACTTC. Translating gives CASSFGGITYEQYF. The chain has TRBV7-9 and TRBJ2-7; D may match TRBD1 or TRBD2 (5 bases each). Germline V gene sequence: CDR1 SEHNR, CDR2 FQNEAQ (reference sequence). The CDR3 length is 14 residues. Trimming stripped 3 bases from V and 2 bases from J, with 11 bases between.

The table lists this clonotype with many counts. The chain couples TRBV27 to TRBJ1-5; tentative D call: TRBD1 (6 bases). The CDR3 spans 13 residues. Germline-derived CDR1 and CDR2 are MNHEY and SMNVEV (reference sequence). The V end lost 3 bases, the J end lost 5 bases, and 8 bases lay between the germline ends. The CDR3 coding sequence is TGTGCCAGCAGTTTGACAGGTGATCAGCCCCAGCATTTT. Translating gives CASSLTGDQPQHF.

Notes on this clonotype: Given the absence of the conserved phenylalanine or tryptophan at the CDR3 end, a read error is likely. This chain uses TRBV7-2 with TRBJ2-2; D is perhaps TRBD1 (5 bases). The CDR3 extends over 17 amino acids. Germline V gives CDR1 SGHTA, CDR2 FQGNSA. Here the CDR3 reads CASSLGWGGSYTVELFL. CDR3 sequence (DNA): TGTGCCAGCAGCTTAGGCTGGGGCGGCTCGTACACCGTGGAGCTGTTTCTT.

In nucleotides, the CDR3 is TGTGCCAGCAGTTTCCCCGGTGGGGAGCAGTACTTC. Amino acid sequence: CASSFPGGEQYF. V is TRBV6-2 or TRBV6-3 and J is TRBJ2-7; no firm D call. The length of the CDR3 is 12 residues. The germline V gene has CDR1 MNHEY and CDR2 SVGEGT. V lost 4 bases, J lost 7 bases, and 11 bases lay in between.

The CDR3 loop is CASSLGASGNTIYF. The DNA for the CDR3 is TGTGCCAGCAGTTTGGGGGCCAGTGGAAACACCATATATTTT. The chain is built from TRBV12-3 or TRBV12-4 and TRBJ1-3, with D perhaps TRBD1 (6 bases). The CDR3 covers 14 residues. V was shortened by 3 bases and J by 3 bases, with 9 bases between the two germline ends.

In its sample, this clonotype was seen a few times. The chain recombines TRBV7-2 with TRBJ1-2, with D unresolved. Looked up from germline, CDR1 is SGHTA and CDR2 is FQGNSA. The CDR3 contains 14 residues. The germline V and J ends were trimmed by 3 bases and 2 bases, with 10 bases remaining between them. CDR3: CASSFRGVNYGYTF. In nucleotides, the CDR3 is TGTGCCAGCAGCTTCCGGGGAGTAAACTATGGCTACACCTTC.

This clonotype was found a few times. The genes are TRBV28 and TRBJ1-3; D gene ambiguous. The ends were cut back, 4 bases at V and 3 bases at J, with 13 bases in the middle. The germline CDR1 and CDR2 sequences are MDHEN and SYDVKM. The CDR3 has 15 residues. The CDR3 region is CASSSGVEDGNTIYF. The CDR3 coding sequence is TGTGCCAGCAGTTCCGGAGTAGAAGATGGAAACACCATATATTTT.

The chain links TRBV12-3 or TRBV12-4 to TRBJ2-2; D is undetermined. V lost 6 bases and J lost 1, with 9 bases in between. The CDR3 covers 14 residues. The CDR3 bases are TGTGCCAGCAGACGGGCTCAGAACACCGGGGAGCTGTTTTTT. Amino acid sequence: CASRRAQNTGELFF.

V and J are TRBV9 and TRBJ2-7; no reliable D call. The V gene lost 5 bases and the J gene lost 2 bases, with 11 bases spanning the gap. This CDR3 comprises 13 residues. Germline V gene lookup returns CDR1 SGDLS and CDR2 YYNGEE. CDR3 DNA: TGTGCCAGCAGTCCTTGGGGAACCTACGAGCAGTACTTC. Translation: CASSPWGTYEQYF.

The chain joins TRBV7-2 to TRBJ2-7; D is ambiguous. Germline CDR1 reads SGHTA; CDR2 reads FQGNSA. The CDR3 is 15 amino acids. V was clipped by 1 base and J by 0 bases, with 10 bases between them. This CDR3 reads CASSLVAFSSYEQYF. Written as DNA, the CDR3 is TGTGCCAGCAGCTTAGTGGCCTTCAGCTCCTACGAGCAGTACTTC. The full variable domain, rest sourced from reference TRBV7-2 and TRBJ2-7, is GAGVSQSPSNKVTEKGKDVELRCDPISGHTALYWYRQSLGQGLEFLIYFQGNSAPDKSGLPSDRFSAERTGGSVSTLTIQRTQQEDSAVYLCASSLVAFSSYEQYFGPGTRLTVT.